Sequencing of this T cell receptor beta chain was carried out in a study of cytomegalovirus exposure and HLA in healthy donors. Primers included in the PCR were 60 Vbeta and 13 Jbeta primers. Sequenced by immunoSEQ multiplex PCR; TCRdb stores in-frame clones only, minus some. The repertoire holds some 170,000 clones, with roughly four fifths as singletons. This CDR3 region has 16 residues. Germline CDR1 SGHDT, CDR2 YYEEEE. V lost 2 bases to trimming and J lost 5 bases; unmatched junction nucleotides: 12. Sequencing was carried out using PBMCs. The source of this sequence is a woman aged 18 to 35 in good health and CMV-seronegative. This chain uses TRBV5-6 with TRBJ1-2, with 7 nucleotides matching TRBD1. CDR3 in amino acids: CASSFYEARGLYGYTF. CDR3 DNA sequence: TGTGCCAGCAGCTTTTATGAGGCTAGGGGGCTTTATGGCTACACCTTC.